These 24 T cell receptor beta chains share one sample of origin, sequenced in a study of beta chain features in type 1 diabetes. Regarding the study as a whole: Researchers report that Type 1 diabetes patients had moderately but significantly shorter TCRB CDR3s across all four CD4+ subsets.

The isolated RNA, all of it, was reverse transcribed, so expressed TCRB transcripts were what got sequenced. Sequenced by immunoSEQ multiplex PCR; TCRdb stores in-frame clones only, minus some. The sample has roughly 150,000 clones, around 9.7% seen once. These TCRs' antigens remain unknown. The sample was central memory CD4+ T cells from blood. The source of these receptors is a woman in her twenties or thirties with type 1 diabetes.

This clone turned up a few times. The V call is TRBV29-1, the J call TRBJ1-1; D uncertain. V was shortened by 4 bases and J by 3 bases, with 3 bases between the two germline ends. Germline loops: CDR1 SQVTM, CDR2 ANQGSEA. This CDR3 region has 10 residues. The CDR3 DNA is TGCAGCGTTGTAGACACTGAAGCTTTCTTT. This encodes CSVVDTEAFF. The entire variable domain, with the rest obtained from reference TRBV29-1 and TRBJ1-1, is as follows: SAVISQKPSRDICQRGTSLTIQCQVDSQVTMMFWYRQQPGQSLTLIATANQGSEATYESGFVIDKFPISRPNLTFSTLTVSNMSPEDSSIYLCSVVDTEAFFGQGTRLTVV.

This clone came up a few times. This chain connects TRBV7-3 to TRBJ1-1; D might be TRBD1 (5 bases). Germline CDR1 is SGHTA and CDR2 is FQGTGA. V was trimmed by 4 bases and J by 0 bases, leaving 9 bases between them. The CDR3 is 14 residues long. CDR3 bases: TGTGCCAGCAGCTGGACACCCATGAACACTGAAGCTTTCTTT. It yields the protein CASSWTPMNTEAFF.

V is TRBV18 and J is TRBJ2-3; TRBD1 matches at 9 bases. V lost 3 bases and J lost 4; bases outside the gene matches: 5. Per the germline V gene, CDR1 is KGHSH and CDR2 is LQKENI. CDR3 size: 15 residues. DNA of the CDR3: TGTGCCAGCTCACCCCGGGGGACAGGGTCAGATACGCAGTATTTT. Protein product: CASSPRGTGSDTQYF.

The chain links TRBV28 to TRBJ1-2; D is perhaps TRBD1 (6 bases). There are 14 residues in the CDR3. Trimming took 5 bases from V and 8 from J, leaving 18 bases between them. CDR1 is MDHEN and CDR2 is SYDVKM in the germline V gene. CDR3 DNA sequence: TGTGCCAGCAGTCCTTCGGGACACCCCTACGGCTACACCTTC. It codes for CASSPSGHPYGYTF.

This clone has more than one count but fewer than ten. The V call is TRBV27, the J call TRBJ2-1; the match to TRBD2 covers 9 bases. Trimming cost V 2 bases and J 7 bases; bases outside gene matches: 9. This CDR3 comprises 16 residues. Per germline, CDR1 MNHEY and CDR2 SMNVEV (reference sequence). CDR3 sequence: CASSLKALREGNEQFF. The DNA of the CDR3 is TGTGCCAGCAGTTTAAAGGCTTTGCGGGAGGGTAATGAGCAGTTCTTC.

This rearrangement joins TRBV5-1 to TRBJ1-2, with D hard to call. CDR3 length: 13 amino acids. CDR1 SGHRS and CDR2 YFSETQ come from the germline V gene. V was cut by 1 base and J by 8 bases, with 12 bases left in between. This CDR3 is CASSLHEDSGYTF. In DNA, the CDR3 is TGCGCCAGCAGCTTGCACGAGGATTCCGGCTACACCTTC.

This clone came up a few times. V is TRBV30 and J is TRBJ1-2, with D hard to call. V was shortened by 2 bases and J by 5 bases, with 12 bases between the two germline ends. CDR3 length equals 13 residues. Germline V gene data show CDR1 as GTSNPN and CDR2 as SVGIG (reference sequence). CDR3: CAWSTQTGYGYTF. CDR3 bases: TGTGCCTGGAGTACCCAGACGGGGTATGGCTACACCTTC.

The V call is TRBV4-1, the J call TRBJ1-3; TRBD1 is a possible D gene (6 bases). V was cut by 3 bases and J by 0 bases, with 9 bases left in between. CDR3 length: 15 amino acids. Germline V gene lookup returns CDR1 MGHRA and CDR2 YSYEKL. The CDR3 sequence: CASSQVDSSGNTIYF. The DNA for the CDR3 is TGCGCCAGCAGCCAGGTGGACAGCTCTGGAAACACCATATATTTT.

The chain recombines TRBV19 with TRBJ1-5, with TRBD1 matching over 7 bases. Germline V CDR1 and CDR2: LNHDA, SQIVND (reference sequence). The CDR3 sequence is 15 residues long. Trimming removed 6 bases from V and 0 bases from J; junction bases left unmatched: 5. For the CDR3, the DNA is TGTGCCAGTAGGCGGACAGGTTATAGCAATCAGCCCCAGCATTTT. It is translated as CASRRTGYSNQPQHF.

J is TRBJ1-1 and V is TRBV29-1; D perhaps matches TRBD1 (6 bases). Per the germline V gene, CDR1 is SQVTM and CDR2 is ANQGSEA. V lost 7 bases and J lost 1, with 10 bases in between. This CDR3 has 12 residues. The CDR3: CSASGQNTEAFF. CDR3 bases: TGCAGCGCCTCGGGACAGAACACTGAAGCTTTCTTT.

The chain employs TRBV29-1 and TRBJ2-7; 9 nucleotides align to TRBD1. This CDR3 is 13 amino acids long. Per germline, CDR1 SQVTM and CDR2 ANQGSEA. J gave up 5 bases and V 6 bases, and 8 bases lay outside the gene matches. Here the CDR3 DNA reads TGCAGCGTATTCAGACAGGGGGGCAACGAGCAGTACTTC. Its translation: CSVFRQGGNEQYF.

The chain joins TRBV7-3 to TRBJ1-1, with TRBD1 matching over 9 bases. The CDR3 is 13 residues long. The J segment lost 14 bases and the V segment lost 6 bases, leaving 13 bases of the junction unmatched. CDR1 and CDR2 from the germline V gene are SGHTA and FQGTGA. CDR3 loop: CASSPTDRGENFF. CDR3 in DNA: TGTGCCAGCAGTCCAACTGACAGGGGGGAAAACTTCTTT.

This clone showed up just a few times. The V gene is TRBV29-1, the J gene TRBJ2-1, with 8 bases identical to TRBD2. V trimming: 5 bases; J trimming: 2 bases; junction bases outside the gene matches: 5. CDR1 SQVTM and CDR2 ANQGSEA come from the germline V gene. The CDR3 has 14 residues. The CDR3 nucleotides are TGCAGCGTTCTCGGACTAGCAGCCTACAATGAGCAGTTCTTC. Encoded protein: CSVLGLAAYNEQFF.

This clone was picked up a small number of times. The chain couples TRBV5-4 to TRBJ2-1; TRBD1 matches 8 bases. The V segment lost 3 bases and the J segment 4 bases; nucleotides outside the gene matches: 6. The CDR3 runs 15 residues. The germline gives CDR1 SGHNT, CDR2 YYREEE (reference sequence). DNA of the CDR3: TGTGCCAGCAGCTCCGGACAGGGAAAGTACAATGAGCAGTTCTTC. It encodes CASSSGQGKYNEQFF. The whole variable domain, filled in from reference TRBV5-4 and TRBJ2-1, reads ETGVTQSPTHLIKTRGQQVTLRCSSQSGHNTVSWYQQALGQGPQFIFQYYREEENGRGNFPPRFSGLQFPNYSSELNVNALELDDSALYLCASSSGQGKYNEQFFGPGTRLTVL.

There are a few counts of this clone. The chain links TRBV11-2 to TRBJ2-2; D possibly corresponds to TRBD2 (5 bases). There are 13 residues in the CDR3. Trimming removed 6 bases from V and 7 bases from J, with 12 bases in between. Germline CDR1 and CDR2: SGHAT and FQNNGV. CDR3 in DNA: TGTGCCAGCAGTTACACTAGGCTCGGGGAGCTGTTTTTT. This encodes CASSYTRLGELFF.

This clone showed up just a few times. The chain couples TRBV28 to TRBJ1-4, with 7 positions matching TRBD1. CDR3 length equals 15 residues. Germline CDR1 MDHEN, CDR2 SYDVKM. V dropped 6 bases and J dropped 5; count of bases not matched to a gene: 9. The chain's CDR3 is CASRPTGVPNEKLFF. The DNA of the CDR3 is TGTGCCAGCAGACCTACAGGGGTCCCGAATGAAAAACTGTTTTTT.

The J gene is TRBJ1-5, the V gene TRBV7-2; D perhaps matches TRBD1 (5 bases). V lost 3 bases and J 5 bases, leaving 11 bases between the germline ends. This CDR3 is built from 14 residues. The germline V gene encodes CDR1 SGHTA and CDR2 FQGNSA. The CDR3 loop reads CASSFSGFDQPQHF. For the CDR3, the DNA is TGTGCCAGCAGCTTCTCAGGGTTCGATCAGCCCCAGCATTTT.

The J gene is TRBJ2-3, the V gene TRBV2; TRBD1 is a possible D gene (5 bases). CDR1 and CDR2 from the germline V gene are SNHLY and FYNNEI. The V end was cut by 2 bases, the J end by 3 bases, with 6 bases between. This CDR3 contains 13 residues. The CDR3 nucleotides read TGTGCCAGCAGTGAACAGGGAACAGATACGCAGTATTTT. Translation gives CASSEQGTDTQYF. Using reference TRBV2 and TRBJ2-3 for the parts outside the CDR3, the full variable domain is EPEVTQTPSHQVTQMGQEVILRCVPISNHLYFYWYRQILGQKVEFLVSFYNNEISEKSEIFDDQFSVERPDGSNFTLKIRSTKLEDSAMYFCASSEQGTDTQYFGPGTRLTVL.

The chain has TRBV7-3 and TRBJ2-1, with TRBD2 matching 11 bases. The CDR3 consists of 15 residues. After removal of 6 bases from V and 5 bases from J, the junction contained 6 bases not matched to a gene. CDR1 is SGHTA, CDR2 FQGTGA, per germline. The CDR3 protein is CASSRGTSGDNEQFF. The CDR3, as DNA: TGTGCCAGCAGTCGCGGGACTAGCGGCGACAATGAGCAGTTCTTC.

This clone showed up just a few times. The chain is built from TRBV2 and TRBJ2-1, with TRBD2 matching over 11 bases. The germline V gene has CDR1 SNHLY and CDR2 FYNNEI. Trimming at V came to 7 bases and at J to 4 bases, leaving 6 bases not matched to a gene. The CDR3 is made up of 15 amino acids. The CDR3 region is CASKMTSGIYNEQFF. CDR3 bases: TGTGCCAGCAAGATGACTAGCGGGATTTACAATGAGCAGTTCTTC.

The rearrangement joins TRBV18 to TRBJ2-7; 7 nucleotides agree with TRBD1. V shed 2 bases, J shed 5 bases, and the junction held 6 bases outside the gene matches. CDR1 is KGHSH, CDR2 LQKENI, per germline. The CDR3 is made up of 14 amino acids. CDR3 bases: TGTGCCAGCTCACCAGACAGGGTGGTCGACGAGCAGTACTTC. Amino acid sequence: CASSPDRVVDEQYF.

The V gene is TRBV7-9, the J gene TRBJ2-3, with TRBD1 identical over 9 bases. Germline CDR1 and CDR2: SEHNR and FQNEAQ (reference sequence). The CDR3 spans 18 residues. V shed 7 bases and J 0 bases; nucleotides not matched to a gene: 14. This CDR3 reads CASIPYPGTGPSTDTQYF. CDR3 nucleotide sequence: TGTGCCAGCATACCTTATCCCGGGACAGGGCCCAGCACAGATACGCAGTATTTT.

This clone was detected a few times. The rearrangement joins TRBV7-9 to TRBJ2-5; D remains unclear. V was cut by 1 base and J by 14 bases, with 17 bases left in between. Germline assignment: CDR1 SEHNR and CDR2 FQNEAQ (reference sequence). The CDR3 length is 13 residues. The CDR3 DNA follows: TGTGCCAGCAGCTTAGATTTTGGCAGCGATCTCTACTTC. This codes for CASSLDFGSDLYF.

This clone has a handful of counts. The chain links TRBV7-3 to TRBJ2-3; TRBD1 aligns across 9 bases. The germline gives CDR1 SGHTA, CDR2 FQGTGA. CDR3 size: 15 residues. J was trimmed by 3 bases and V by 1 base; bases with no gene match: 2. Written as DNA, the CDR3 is TGTGCCAGCAGCTTAAGACAGGGGGGAACAGATACGCAGTATTTT. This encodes CASSLRQGGTDTQYF.